This T cell receptor (beta chain) originates from a study of blood T cell repertoires in COVID-19. For the study at large: Both acute and convalescent COVID-19 samples were obtained from the United States, Italy and Spain.

Some clones are missing from TCRdb's copy, which holds only in-frame ones; the method was immunoSEQ multiplex PCR. The sample lists more than 110,000 clones; about 82% were seen once. This CDR3 has 19 amino acids. CDR1 SGHAT and CDR2 FQNNGV come from the germline V gene. The V segment lost 5 bases and the J segment 4 bases; nucleotides outside the gene matches: 15. This clone has just a few counts. The V call is TRBV11-2, the J call TRBJ2-2, with 11 bases that match TRBD2. This TCR derives from a woman of 80 years or more with active or convalescent COVID-19. Sample: peripheral blood. The CDR3 region is CASSRALSGGAVRTGELFF. The CDR3 nucleotides read TGTGCCAGCAGCCGCGCACTTAGCGGGGGGGCCGTGCGCACCGGGGAGCTGTTTTTT. The full variable domain, in which reference TRBV11-2 and TRBJ2-2 provide the parts outside the CDR3, is EAGVAQSPRYKIIEKRQSVAFWCNPISGHATLYWYQQILGQGPKLLIQFQNNGVVDDSQLPKDRFSAERLKGVDSTLKIQPAKLEDSAVYLCASSRALSGGAVRTGELFFGEGSRLTVL.